What follows are 6 T cell receptor beta chains derived from one specimen sequenced in a study of blood T cell repertoires in COVID-19. Using immunoSEQ multiplex PCR, the repertoire was profiled, and TCRdb retains in-frame clones only, with some absent. The sample consists of roughly 200,000 clones, 80% to 90% of them appearing once. Sequencing was carried out using PBMCs or T cells enriched from blood (not recorded which). The receptors derive from a man aged 25 to 40 who had recovered from COVID-19.

This rearrangement joins TRBV6-4 to TRBJ1-1; TRBD1 aligns across 8 bases. Germline V gene lookup returns CDR1 MRHNA and CDR2 SNTAGT. V dropped 7 bases and J dropped 0; count of bases not matched to a gene: 4. The CDR3 has 14 amino acids. The CDR3 DNA reads TGTGCCAGCAATAGACAGGGGCTGAACACTGAAGCTTTCTTT. As protein: CASNRQGLNTEAFF.

V is TRBV7-2 and J is TRBJ2-3, with TRBD1 matching 9 bases. Germline trimming cut 5 bases from V and 7 bases from J; bases unmatched to any gene: 7. Per germline, CDR1 SGHTA and CDR2 FQGNSA. The CDR3 is 14 residues long. CDR3 in amino acids: CASSVGDRAHTQYF. The CDR3 DNA reads as TGTGCCAGCAGCGTAGGGGACAGGGCACATACGCAGTATTTT. Supplemented by reference TRBV7-2 and TRBJ2-3, the full variable domain reads GAGVSQSPSNKVTEKGKDVELRCDPISGHTALYWYRQSLGQGLEFLIYFQGNSAPDKSGLPSDRFSAERTGGSVSTLTIQRTQQEDSAVYLCASSVGDRAHTQYFGPGTRLTVL.

This clone was seen just once. The chain's CDR3 is CASSPRERDNEQFF. The CDR3 nucleotides read TGTGCCAGCAGCCCCCGAGAAAGAGACAATGAGCAGTTCTTC. The chain links TRBV9 to TRBJ2-1; no firm D call. The CDR3 spans 14 residues. Germline assignment: CDR1 SGDLS and CDR2 YYNGEE. Trimming stripped 4 bases from V and 5 bases from J, with 13 bases between.

The CDR3 DNA is TGTGCCAGTAGCCCAAGACAGGGTTTGGTGTACAATGAGCAGTTCTTC. Translating gives CASSPRQGLVYNEQFF. The chain combines TRBV19 with TRBJ2-1, with 7 positions matching TRBD1. CDR1 is LNHDA and CDR2 is SQIVND in the germline V gene (reference sequence). V dropped 6 bases and J dropped 4; count of bases not matched to a gene: 12. The CDR3 spans 16 residues.

There are a few counts of this clone. Written as DNA, the CDR3 is TGTGCCAGCAGTATTCAGATAAATGAGCAGTTCTTC. This translates into CASSIQINEQFF. The chain carries TRBV2 and TRBJ2-1; no firm D call. V shed 5 bases and J shed 7 bases, with 9 bases lying between them. Germline V CDR1 and CDR2: SNHLY, FYNNEI. The CDR3 contains 12 residues.

CDR3 loop: CASSTLGQLEAFF. CDR3 DNA: TGTGCCAGTAGTACCTTAGGACAGCTTGAAGCTTTCTTT. This chain uses TRBV19 with TRBJ1-1; possible D gene TRBD1, 6 bases. The CDR3 loop spans 13 amino acids. Germline V gene lookup returns CDR1 LNHDA and CDR2 SQIVND (reference sequence). V was clipped by 4 bases and J by 7 bases, with 13 bases between them. Full variable domain (remainder filled in from reference TRBV19 and TRBJ1-1): DGGITQSPKYLFRKEGQNVTLSCEQNLNHDAMYWYRQDPGQGLRLIYYSQIVNDFQKGDIAEGYSVSREKKESFPLTVTSAQKNPTAFYLCASSTLGQLEAFFGQGTRLTVV.